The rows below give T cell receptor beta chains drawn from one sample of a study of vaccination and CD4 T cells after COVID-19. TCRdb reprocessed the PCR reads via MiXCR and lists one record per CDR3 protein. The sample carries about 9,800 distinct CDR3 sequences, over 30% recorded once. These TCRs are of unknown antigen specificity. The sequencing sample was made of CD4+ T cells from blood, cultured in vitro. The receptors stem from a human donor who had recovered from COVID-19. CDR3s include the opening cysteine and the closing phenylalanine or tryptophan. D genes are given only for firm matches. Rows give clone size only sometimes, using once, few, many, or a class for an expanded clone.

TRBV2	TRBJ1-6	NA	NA	CASSQLRLAPLHF	TGTGCCAGCAGCCAGTTACGGTTGGCACCCCTCCACTTT
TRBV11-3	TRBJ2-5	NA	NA	CASSQAGNQETQYF	TGTGCCAGCAGCCAAGCAGGGAACCAAGAGACCCAGTACTTC
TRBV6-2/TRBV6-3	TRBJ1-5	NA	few	CASSYRRATAPNQPQHF	TGTGCCAGCAGTTACAGGCGTGCAACAGCCCCCAATCAGCCCCAGCATTTT
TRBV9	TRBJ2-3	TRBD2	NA	CASSVVAGETDTQYF	TGTGCCAGCAGCGTAGTTGCGGGGGAAACAGATACGCAGTATTTT
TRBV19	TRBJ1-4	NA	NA	CASSSGIGEKLFF	TGTGCCAGTAGTTCAGGGATAGGTGAAAAACTGTTTTTT
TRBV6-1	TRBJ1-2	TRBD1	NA	CAGADRGEGYTF	TGTGCCGGCGCCGACAGGGGAGAAGGCTACACCTTC
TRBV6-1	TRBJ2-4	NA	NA	CATREARNIQYF	TGTGCCACCAGAGAAGCCAGAAACATTCAGTACTTC
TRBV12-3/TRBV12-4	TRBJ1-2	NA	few	CASSLTVVYGYTF	TGTGCCAGCAGTTTGACGGTTGTCTATGGCTACACCTTC
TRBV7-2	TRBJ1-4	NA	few	CASSQTGGEKLFF	TGTGCCAGCAGCCAGACAGGAGGAGAAAAACTGTTTTTT
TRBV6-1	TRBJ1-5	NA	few	CASWGGASNQPQHF	TGTGCCAGCTGGGGGGGTGCCAGCAATCAGCCCCAGCATTTT
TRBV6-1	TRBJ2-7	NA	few	CASNEVGGASYEQYF	TGTGCCAGCAACGAGGTGGGCGGGGCCTCCTACGAGCAGTACTTC
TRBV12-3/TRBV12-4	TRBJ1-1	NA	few	CASSLAGGTEAFF	TGTGCCAGCAGTTTGGCCGGGGGGACTGAAGCTTTCTTT
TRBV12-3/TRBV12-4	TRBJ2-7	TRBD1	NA	CASSPDRGIYEQYF	TGTGCCAGCAGCCCAGACAGGGGGATCTACGAGCAGTACTTC
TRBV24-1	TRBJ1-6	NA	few	CATSEAGHPFNSPLHF	TGTGCCACCAGTGAGGCCGGACATCCCTTTAATTCACCCCTCCACTTT
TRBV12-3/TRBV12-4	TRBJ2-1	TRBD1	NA	CASSAQTGGGTEQFF	TGTGCCAGCAGTGCCCAAACAGGGGGTGGTACTGAGCAGTTCTTC
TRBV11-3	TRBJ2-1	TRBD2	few	CASSPTTSGGTNEQFF	TGTGCCAGCAGCCCGACGACTAGCGGGGGAACGAATGAGCAGTTCTTC
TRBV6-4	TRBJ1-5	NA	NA	CASSGDSRRAPRTSNQPQHF	TGTGCCAGCAGTGGCGACAGCCGGAGGGCCCCCAGAACTAGCAATCAGCCCCAGCATTTT
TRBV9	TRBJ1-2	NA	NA	CASSVVTDVRRGYTF	TGTGCCAGCAGCGTAGTCACAGACGTCCGTCGTGGCTACACCTTC
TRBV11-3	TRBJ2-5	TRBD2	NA	CASSRTSGLQETQYF	TGTGCCAGCAGTCGGACTAGCGGGTTACAAGAGACCCAGTACTTC
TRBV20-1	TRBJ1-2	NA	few	CSARMQSNYGYTF	TGCAGTGCTAGGATGCAGTCCAACTATGGCTACACCTTC
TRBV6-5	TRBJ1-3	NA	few	CASSSPRNTIYF	TGTGCCAGCAGTTCTCCCAGAAACACCATATATTTT
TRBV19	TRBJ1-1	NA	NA	CASSVTRAPNTEAFF	TGTGCCAGTAGTGTAACCAGGGCCCCGAACACTGAAGCTTTCTTT
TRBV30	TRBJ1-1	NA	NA	CAWILGRNTEAFF	TGTGCCTGGATTCTGGGACGGAACACTGAAGCTTTCTTT
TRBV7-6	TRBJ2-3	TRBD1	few	CATTRSPGGATDTQYF	TGTGCCACCACCCGAAGTCCAGGGGGCGCGACAGATACGCAGTATTTT
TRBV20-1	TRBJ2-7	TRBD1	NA	CSATGGGAYEQYF	TGCAGTGCCACAGGGGGAGGCGCCTACGAGCAGTACTTC
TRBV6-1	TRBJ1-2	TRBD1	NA	CASRQGSGYGYTF	TGTGCCAGCAGACAGGGGTCCGGGTATGGCTACACCTTC
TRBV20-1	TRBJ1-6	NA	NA	CSARPGVSNSPLHF	TGCAGTGCCAGACCGGGCGTCTCTAATTCACCCCTCCACTTT
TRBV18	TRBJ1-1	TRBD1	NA	CASSTRQGMNTEAFF	TGTGCCAGCTCAACTCGACAGGGCATGAACACTGAAGCTTTCTTT